The 14 T cell receptor beta chains in this list originate from one sample, sequenced in a study of cytomegalovirus exposure and HLA in healthy donors. Primers for the PCR totalled 60 Vbeta and 13 Jbeta. TCRdb keeps only in-frame clones here, not all; method: immunoSEQ multiplex PCR. The data show 150,000 to 200,000 clones, with roughly three quarters seen just once and approximately 2.9% held by the top ten. Sample: PBMCs. All receptors derive from a male donor in good health and CMV-seronegative.

CDR3 bases: TGTGCCAGCAGGCTGTTGACAGGGATCACTGAAGCTTTCTTT. Its translation: CASRLLTGITEAFF. V and J are TRBV28 and TRBJ1-1, with 7 bases that match TRBD1. Germline V gene sequence: CDR1 MDHEN, CDR2 SYDVKM. J lost 4 bases, V lost 6 bases, and 8 bases had no gene match. The CDR3 extends over 14 amino acids.

The chain has TRBV6-5 and TRBJ2-7, with 8 bases aligning to TRBD1. J lost 6 bases, V lost 8 bases, and 15 bases had no gene match. CDR3 length: 15 residues. Germline V gives CDR1 MNHEY, CDR2 SVGAGI. CDR3 amino acids: CASSVGDRTPSEQYF. The DNA of the CDR3 is TGTGCCAGCTCTGTGGGGGACAGGACGCCGAGCGAGCAGTACTTC.

The chain has TRBV5-5 and TRBJ2-5, with a tentative D call TRBD2 (6 bases). The DNA matches TRBJ2-7 better at its end, which makes the J call doubtful. In germline, CDR1 is SGHKS, CDR2 YYEKEE (reference sequence). This CDR3 comprises 15 residues. Here the CDR3 DNA reads TGTGCCAGCAGCTCCGAGGGAGGTTGGGGCTACGAGCAGTACTTC. Translated, it gives CASSSEGGWGYEQYF.

The J gene is TRBJ1-3, the V gene TRBV5-4; D call uncertain. V lost 5 bases and J lost 1, with 10 bases in between. This CDR3 comprises 14 residues. Germline values: CDR1 SGHNT, CDR2 YYREEE (reference sequence). CDR3 DNA sequence: TGTGCCAGCAGATCACTGCAATCTGGAAACACCATATATTTT. Its translation: CASRSLQSGNTIYF.

The chain links TRBV6-1 to TRBJ2-7, with 7 bases identical to TRBD1. Germline trimming cut 7 bases from V and 9 bases from J; bases unmatched to any gene: 15. CDR1 and CDR2 (germline): MNHNS, SASEGT. The CDR3 is made up of 14 amino acids. The CDR3 region is CASTFDRTGPRQYF. The CDR3 nucleotides read TGTGCCAGCACCTTCGATCGGACAGGCCCTCGGCAGTACTTC.

V is TRBV6-7 and J is TRBJ1-4, with a weak D call TRBD1 (5 bases). TRBV6-7 is marked as an open reading frame, function uncertain. The ends were cut back, 5 bases at V and 7 bases at J, with 14 bases in the middle. This CDR3 spans 14 amino acids. CDR3 sequence (DNA): TGTGCCAGCAGTCGGGACTTTAGAAGTGAAAAACTGTTTTTT. Translation: CASSRDFRSEKLFF.

V and J are TRBV19 and TRBJ2-5; 7 bases are shared with TRBD1. The DNA end favors TRBJ2-7, so the J call may be wrong. The CDR3 has 15 amino acids. The V gene's germline CDR1 is LNHDA and CDR2 SQIVND (reference sequence). In DNA form, the CDR3 reads TGTGCCAGTAGTATATACAGGGGACCTTCCTACGAGCAGTACTTC. Amino acids: CASSIYRGPSYEQYF.

This clone was counted between two and nine times. V is TRBV14 and J is TRBJ2-7; D remains unclear. The CDR3 has 11 residues. Trimming took off 3 bases at V and 2 bases at J, with 2 bases between the two ends. Germline CDR1 and CDR2: SGHDN and FVKESK. CDR3 sequence reads: CASSHTYEQYF. CDR3 coding DNA: TGTGCCAGCAGCCACACCTACGAGCAGTACTTC.

The chain joins TRBV5-5 to TRBJ2-7; TRBD1 agrees at 11 bases. CDR1 is SGHKS and CDR2 is YYEKEE in the germline V gene (reference sequence). This CDR3 has 15 amino acids. V was clipped by 4 bases and J by 3 bases; unmatched bases: 6. The CDR3 DNA reads as TGTGCCAGCAGCACCGGACAGGGGGCGAGCTACGAGCAGTACTTC. Amino acids: CASSTGQGASYEQYF.

This chain links TRBV4-2 with TRBJ2-7; the match to TRBD2 covers 10 bases. Germline loops: CDR1 LGHNA, CDR2 YNFKEQ. The CDR3 contains 15 residues. V trimming: 1 base; J trimming: 2 bases; junction bases outside the gene matches: 2. The CDR3, as DNA: TGTGCCAGCAGCCAAGTAGCGGGAGGAGCCTACGAGCAGTACTTC. Residues: CASSQVAGGAYEQYF.

J is TRBJ2-2 and V is TRBV11-3; TRBD1 agrees at 7 bases. The CDR3 is 18 residues long. The germline CDR1 and CDR2 sequences are SGHNT and YENEEA. The V segment lost 4 bases and the J segment 4 bases; nucleotides outside the gene matches: 15. The CDR3 sequence: CASSSPGLRGQGTGELFF. CDR3 nucleotide sequence: TGTGCCAGCAGCTCCCCAGGATTAAGGGGGCAGGGCACCGGGGAGCTGTTTTTT.

The CDR3 is CASSQDRLALEQFF. DNA for the CDR3: TGTGCCAGCAGCCAAGATCGACTAGCTCTTGAGCAGTTCTTC. The genes are TRBV4-2 and TRBJ2-1; the match to TRBD2 covers 7 bases. The germline gives CDR1 LGHNA, CDR2 YNFKEQ. The V segment lost 0 bases and the J segment 9 bases; nucleotides outside the gene matches: 5. CDR3 size: 14 residues.

The J gene is TRBJ1-5, the V gene TRBV10-1, with TRBD1 matching 9 bases. CDR1 is WNHNN, CDR2 SYGVQD, per germline (reference sequence). The length of the CDR3 is 16 residues. The trim removed 6 bases at V and 0 bases at J, leaving 6 bases unmatched. The CDR3 loop reads CASSPGQGDSNQPQHF. CDR3 in DNA: TGCGCCAGCAGCCCGGGACAGGGAGATAGCAATCAGCCCCAGCATTTT.

The V gene is TRBV4-2, the J gene TRBJ2-7; TRBD1 is a possible D gene (6 bases). Germline lookup yields CDR1 LGHNA and CDR2 YNFKEQ. V lost 1 base, J lost 4 bases, and 23 bases lay in between. The CDR3 runs to 18 residues. The CDR3 DNA follows: TGTGCCAGCAGCCAAGTTCTGATGACCGGGACACCGGTTTACGAGCAGTACTTC. It specifies CASSQVLMTGTPVYEQYF.